The T cell receptor (beta chain) under discussion was sequenced for a study of T cells after yellow fever vaccination. Study as a whole: Fractions of low cell number were prepared using SMART-Seq v4 Ultra Low Input. Regarding the study as a whole: Only a minor proportion of clonotypes was detected across both CD4 and CD8 compartments. In post-booster samples, most primary-vaccination clones reappeared (under 98% CD4, 70% to 90% CD8).

TCRdb reprocessed the 5' RACE reads with MiXCR, giving one entry per CDR3 protein. The sample holds approximately 300,000 distinct CDR3 sequences, around a tenth seen once. Germline lookup yields CDR1 SGHTA and CDR2 FQGNSA. The CDR3 covers 17 residues. V shed 4 bases and J 9 bases; nucleotides not matched to a gene: 17. At least ten counts were recorded for this clonotype. Its specificity is not known. This clonotype was obtained from a man between 18 and 35 years old who received the YFV17D yellow fever vaccine. The sequencing here drew on CD4+ T cells sorted from PBMCs, taken 45 days after the yellow fever booster vaccination. The gene calls are TRBV7-2 and TRBJ2-1; 8 bases line up with TRBD2. The CDR3 nucleotides are TGTGCCAGCAGCTCAGGGGCGACTAGCGAGTATAGAGTTGAGCAGTTCTTC. Its protein product is CASSSGATSEYRVEQFF.